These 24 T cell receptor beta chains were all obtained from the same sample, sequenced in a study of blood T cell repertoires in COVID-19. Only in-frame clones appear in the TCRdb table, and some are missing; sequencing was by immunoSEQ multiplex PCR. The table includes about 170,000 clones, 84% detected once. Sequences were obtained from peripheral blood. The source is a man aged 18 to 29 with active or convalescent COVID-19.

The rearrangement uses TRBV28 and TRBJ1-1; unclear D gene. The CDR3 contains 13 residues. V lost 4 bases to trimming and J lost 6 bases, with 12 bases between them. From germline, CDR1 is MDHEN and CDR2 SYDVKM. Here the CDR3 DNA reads TGTGCCAGCAGTTCAGGCTCGTACTCTGAAGCTTTCTTT. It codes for CASSSGSYSEAFF.

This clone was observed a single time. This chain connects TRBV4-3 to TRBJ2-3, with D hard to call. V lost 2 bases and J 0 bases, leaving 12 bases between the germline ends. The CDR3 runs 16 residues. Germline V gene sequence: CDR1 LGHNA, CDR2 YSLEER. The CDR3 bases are TGCGCCAGCAGCCAATATTCCTTGACTAGCACAGATACGCAGTATTTT. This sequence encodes CASSQYSLTSTDTQYF.

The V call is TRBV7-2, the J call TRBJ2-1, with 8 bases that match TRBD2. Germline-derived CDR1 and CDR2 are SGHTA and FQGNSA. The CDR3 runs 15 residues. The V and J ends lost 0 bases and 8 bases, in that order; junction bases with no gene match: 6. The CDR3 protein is CASSLASGKGHEQFF. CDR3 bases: TGTGCCAGCAGCTTAGCTAGCGGGAAAGGGCATGAGCAGTTCTTC.

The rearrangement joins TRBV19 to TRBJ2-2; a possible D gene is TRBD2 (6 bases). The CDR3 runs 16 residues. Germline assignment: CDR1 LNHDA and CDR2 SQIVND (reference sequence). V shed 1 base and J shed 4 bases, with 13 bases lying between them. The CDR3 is CASSIAAGRSTGELFF. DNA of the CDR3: TGTGCCAGTAGTATAGCCGCAGGGAGGAGCACCGGGGAGCTGTTTTTT.

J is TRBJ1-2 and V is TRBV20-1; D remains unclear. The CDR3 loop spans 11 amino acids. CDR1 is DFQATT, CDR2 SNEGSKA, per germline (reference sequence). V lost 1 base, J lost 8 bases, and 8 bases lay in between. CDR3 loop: CSARAQSGYTF. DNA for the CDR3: TGCAGTGCTAGAGCTCAGTCAGGCTACACCTTC.

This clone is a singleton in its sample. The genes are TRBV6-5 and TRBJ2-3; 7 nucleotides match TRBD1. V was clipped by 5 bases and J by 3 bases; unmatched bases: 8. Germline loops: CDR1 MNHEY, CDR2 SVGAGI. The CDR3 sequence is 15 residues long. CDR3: CASSKQTGTTDTQYF. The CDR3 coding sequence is TGTGCCAGCAGTAAACAGACAGGGACGACAGATACGCAGTATTTT.

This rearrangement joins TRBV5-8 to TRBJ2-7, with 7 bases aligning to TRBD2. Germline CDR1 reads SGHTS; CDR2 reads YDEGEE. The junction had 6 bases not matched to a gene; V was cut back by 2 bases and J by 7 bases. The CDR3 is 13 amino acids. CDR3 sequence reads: CASSLWRESEQYF. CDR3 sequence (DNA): TGTGCCAGCAGCTTATGGCGGGAGAGTGAGCAGTACTTC.

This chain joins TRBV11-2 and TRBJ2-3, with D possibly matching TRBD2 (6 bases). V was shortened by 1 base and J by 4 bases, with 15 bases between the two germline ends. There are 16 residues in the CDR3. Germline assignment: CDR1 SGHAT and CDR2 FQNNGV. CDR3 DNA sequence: TGTGCCAGCAGCTTAGTGGGTAGCGGTGGTGCAGATACGCAGTATTTT. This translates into CASSLVGSGGADTQYF.

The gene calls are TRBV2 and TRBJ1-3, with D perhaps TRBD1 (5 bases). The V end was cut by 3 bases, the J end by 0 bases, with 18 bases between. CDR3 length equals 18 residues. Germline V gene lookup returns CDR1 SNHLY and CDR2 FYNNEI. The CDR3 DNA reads TGTGCCAGCAGTGATGGGGCTATTTCTGTTGTCTCTGGAAACACCATATATTTT. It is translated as CASSDGAISVVSGNTIYF.

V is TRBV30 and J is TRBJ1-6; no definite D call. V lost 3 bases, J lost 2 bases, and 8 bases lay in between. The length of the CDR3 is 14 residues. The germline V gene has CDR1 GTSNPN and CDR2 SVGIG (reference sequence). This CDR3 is CAWREITYNSPLHF. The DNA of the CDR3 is TGTGCCTGGAGGGAGATCACCTATAATTCACCCCTCCACTTT. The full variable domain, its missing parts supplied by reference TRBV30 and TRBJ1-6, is SQTIHQWPATLVQPVGSPLSLECTVEGTSNPNLYWYRQAAGRGLQLLFYSVGIGQISSEVPQNLSASRPQDRQFILSSKKLLLSDSGFYLCAWREITYNSPLHFGNGTRLTVT.

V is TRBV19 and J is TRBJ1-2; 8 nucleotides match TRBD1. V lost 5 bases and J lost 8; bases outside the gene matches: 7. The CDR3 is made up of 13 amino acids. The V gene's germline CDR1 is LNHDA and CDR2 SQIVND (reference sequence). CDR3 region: CASSPGGAVGYTF. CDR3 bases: TGTGCCAGTAGTCCAGGGGGCGCGGTGGGCTACACCTTC.

The CDR3 sequence is CASRSQKGLAGGPRYNEQFF. CDR3 DNA sequence: TGTGCCAGCAGGTCCCAGAAGGGACTAGCGGGAGGGCCTCGGTACAATGAGCAGTTCTTC. J is TRBJ2-1 and V is TRBV27; 16 bases agree with TRBD2. The CDR3 sequence is 20 residues long. The trim removed 6 bases at V and 4 bases at J, leaving 15 bases unmatched. The germline CDR1 and CDR2 sequences are MNHEY and SMNVEV (reference sequence).

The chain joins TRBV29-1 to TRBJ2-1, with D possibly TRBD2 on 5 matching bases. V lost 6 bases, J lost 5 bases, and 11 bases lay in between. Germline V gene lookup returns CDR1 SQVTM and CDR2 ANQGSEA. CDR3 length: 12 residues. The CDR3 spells CSVPSPHNEQFF. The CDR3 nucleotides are TGCAGCGTCCCTAGCCCCCACAATGAGCAGTTCTTC.

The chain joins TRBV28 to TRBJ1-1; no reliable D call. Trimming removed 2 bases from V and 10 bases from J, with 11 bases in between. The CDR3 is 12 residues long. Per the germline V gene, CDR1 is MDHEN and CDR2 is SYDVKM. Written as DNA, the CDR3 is TGTGCCAGCAGTTTAAGTCCAGGAGGAGCTTTCTTT. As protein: CASSLSPGGAFF.

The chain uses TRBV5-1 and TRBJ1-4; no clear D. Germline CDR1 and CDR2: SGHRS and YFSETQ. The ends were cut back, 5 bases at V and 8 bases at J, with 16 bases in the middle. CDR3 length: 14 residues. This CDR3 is CASRFREFREKLFF. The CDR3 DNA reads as TGCGCCAGCAGATTTCGGGAGTTTCGAGAAAAACTGTTTTTT.

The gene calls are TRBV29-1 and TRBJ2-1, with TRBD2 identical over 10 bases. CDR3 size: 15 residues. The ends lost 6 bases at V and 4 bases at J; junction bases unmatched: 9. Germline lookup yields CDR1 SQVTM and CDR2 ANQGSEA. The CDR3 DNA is TGCAGCGTGGACACCGGGACTAGCGAGTACAATGAGCAGTTCTTC. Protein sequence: CSVDTGTSEYNEQFF.

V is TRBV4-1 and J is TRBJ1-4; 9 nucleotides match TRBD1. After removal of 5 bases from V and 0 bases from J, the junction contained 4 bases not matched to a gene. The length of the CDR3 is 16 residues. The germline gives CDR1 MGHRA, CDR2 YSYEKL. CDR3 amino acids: CASSTRTGATNEKLFF. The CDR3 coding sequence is TGCGCCAGCAGCACCCGGACAGGGGCAACTAATGAAAAACTGTTTTTT.

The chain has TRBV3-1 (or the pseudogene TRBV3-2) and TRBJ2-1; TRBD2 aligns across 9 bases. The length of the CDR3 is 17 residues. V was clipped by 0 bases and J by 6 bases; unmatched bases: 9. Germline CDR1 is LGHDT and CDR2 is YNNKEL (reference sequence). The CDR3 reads CASSQEVLREGPNEQFF. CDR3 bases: TGTGCCAGCAGCCAAGAGGTCCTGCGGGAGGGCCCCAATGAGCAGTTCTTC.

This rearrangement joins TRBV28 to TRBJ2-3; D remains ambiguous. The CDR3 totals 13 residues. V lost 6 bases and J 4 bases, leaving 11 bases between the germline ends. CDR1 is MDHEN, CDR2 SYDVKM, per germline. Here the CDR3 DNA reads TGTGCCAGCAGCCCCCGGGTGGCAGATACGCAGTATTTT. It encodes CASSPRVADTQYF.

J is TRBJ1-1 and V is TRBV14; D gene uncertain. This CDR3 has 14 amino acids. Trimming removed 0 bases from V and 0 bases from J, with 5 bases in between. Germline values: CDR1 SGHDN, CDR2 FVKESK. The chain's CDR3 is CASSQDLVNTEAFF. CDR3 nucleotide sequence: TGTGCCAGCAGCCAAGACCTAGTGAACACTGAAGCTTTCTTT.

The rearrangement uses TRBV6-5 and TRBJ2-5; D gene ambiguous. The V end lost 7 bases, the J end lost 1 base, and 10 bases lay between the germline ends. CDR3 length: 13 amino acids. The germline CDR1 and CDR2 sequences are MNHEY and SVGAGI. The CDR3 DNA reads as TGTGCCAGCACCCTAACCCTCCAAGAGACCCAGTACTTC. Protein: CASTLTLQETQYF.

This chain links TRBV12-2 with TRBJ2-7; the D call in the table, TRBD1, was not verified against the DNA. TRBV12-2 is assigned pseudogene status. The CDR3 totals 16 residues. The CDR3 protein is CATAPDSSTMAYEQYF. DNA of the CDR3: TGTGCAACAGCTCCGGACAGCTCAACAATGGCCTACGAGCAGTACTTC.

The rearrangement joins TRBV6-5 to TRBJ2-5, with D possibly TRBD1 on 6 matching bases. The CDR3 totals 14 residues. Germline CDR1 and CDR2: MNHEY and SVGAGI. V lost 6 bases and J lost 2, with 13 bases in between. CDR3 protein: CASSRHRDQETQYF. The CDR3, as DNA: TGTGCCAGCAGCCGTCACAGGGATCAAGAGACCCAGTACTTC.

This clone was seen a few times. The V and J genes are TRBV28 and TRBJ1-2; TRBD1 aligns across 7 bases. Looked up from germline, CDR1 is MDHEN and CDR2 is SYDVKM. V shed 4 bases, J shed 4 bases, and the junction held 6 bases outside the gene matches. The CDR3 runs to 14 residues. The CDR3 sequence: CASSYRGWGYGYTF. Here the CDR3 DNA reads TGTGCCAGCAGTTACAGGGGTTGGGGCTATGGCTACACCTTC.